The 18 T cell receptor beta chains below all came from one sample that was sequenced in a study of cytotoxic CD8 clonotypes in ibrutinib-treated CLL. Only in-frame clones appear in the TCRdb table, and some are missing; sequencing was by immunoSEQ multiplex PCR. The profile shows roughly 250,000 clones, 70% of them singletons. This sample comprised PBMCs, obtained after 24 months of ibrutinib treatment. These receptors were collected from a human donor with chronic lymphocytic leukemia.

The chain links TRBV7-9 to TRBJ1-5; D might be TRBD1 (5 bases). This CDR3 contains 14 residues. Germline V gene data show CDR1 as SEHNR and CDR2 as FQNEAQ (reference sequence). With 3 bases removed from V and 5 bases from J, the gap between germline ends came to 11 bases. The DNA of the CDR3 is TGTGCCAGCAGCTTCGGGACGGAGGATCAGCCCCAGCATTTT. Protein sequence: CASSFGTEDQPQHF. The variable domain in full, completed from reference TRBV7-9 and TRBJ1-5, reads DTGVSQNPRHKITKRGQNVTFRCDPISEHNRLYWYRQTLGQGPEFLTYFQNEAQLEKSRLLSDRFSAERPKGSFSTLEIQRTEQGDSAMYLCASSFGTEDQPQHFGDGTRLSIL.

The genes are TRBV19 and TRBJ2-1, with D uncertain. V shed 7 bases and J shed 0 bases, with 10 bases lying between them. CDR1 is LNHDA and CDR2 is SQIVND in the germline V gene (reference sequence). The CDR3 totals 14 residues. The DNA for the CDR3 is TGTGCCAGTATCTCGGCCGACTCCTACAATGAGCAGTTCTTC. It translates to CASISADSYNEQFF.

This sequence joins TRBV19 and TRBJ2-7; 7 bases fit TRBD2. CDR3 size: 16 residues. Trimming took 1 base from V and 4 from J; bases not matched to a gene: 10. Germline V lookup: CDR1 LNHDA, CDR2 SQIVND (reference sequence). CDR3 in amino acids: CASSIGPGRGNYEQYF. DNA for the CDR3: TGTGCCAGTAGTATAGGTCCGGGGAGGGGAAATTACGAGCAGTACTTC.

The V call is TRBV28, the J call TRBJ2-5, with D uncertain. V was clipped by 4 bases and J by 4 bases, with 7 bases between them. The CDR3 spans 12 residues. Germline CDR1 MDHEN, CDR2 SYDVKM. The CDR3 here is CASSSKGETQYF. CDR3 nucleotides: TGTGCCAGCAGTTCTAAGGGAGAGACCCAGTACTTC. Using reference TRBV28 and TRBJ2-5 for the parts outside the CDR3, the full variable domain is DVKVTQSSRYLVKRTGEKVFLECVQDMDHENMFWYRQDPGLGLRLIYFSYDVKMKEKGDIPEGYSVSREKKERFSLILESASTNQTSMYLCASSSKGETQYFGPGTRLLVL.

The gene calls are TRBV5-5 and TRBJ2-2; the D is unclear. Germline CDR1 and CDR2: SGHKS and YYEKEE (reference sequence). The germline V and J ends were trimmed by 6 bases and 4 bases, with 7 bases remaining between them. The CDR3 is 12 residues long. The CDR3: CASTTLTGELFF. The DNA for the CDR3 is TGTGCCAGCACCACGCTCACCGGGGAGCTGTTTTTT.

J is TRBJ1-1 and V is TRBV9; TRBD1 matches at 9 bases. The V and J ends lost 7 bases and 3 bases, in that order; junction bases with no gene match: 7. The CDR3 runs 14 residues. The V gene's germline CDR1 is SGDLS and CDR2 YYNGEE. Written as DNA, the CDR3 is TGTGCCAGCCGGGACAGGGTCTGTGACACTGAAGCTTTCTTT. Its translation: CASRDRVCDTEAFF.

This rearrangement joins TRBV7-8 to TRBJ2-7; D not certain. The germline CDR1 and CDR2 sequences are SGHVS and FQNEAQ. This CDR3 has 13 amino acids. Trimming pared 3 bases from V and 7 bases from J, leaving 13 bases between. CDR3 nucleotides: TGTGCCAGCAGCTTCGGACCGCCTTGGGAGCAGTACTTC. Translating it yields CASSFGPPWEQYF.

The genes are TRBV5-1 and TRBJ2-7; 13 bases map to TRBD2. V dropped 3 bases and J dropped 6; count of bases not matched to a gene: 9. This CDR3 contains 16 residues. The germline V gene has CDR1 SGHRS and CDR2 YFSETQ. The CDR3 region is CASSSKLGLAGSEQYF. The CDR3, as DNA: TGCGCCAGCAGCTCAAAGTTGGGACTAGCGGGAAGCGAGCAGTACTTC.

This rearrangement joins TRBV29-1 to TRBJ2-1, with D perhaps matching TRBD2 (6 bases). The germline V gene has CDR1 SQVTM and CDR2 ANQGSEA. The V end was cut by 3 bases, the J end by 9 bases, with 9 bases between. The CDR3 consists of 11 residues. CDR3 nucleotide sequence: TGCAGCGTTGATCAGGGAGGTGAGCAGTTCTTC. Translated, it gives CSVDQGGEQFF.

The chain is built from TRBV9 and TRBJ1-4; a weak D match, TRBD1 (6 bases). CDR1 SGDLS and CDR2 YYNGEE come from the germline V gene. The V gene lost 0 bases and the J gene lost 0 bases, with 18 bases spanning the gap. The CDR3 loop spans 19 amino acids. CDR3 in amino acids: CASSVGVVGGTTTNEKLFF. The CDR3 DNA reads as TGTGCCAGCAGCGTAGGAGTGGTTGGGGGCACCACAACTAATGAAAAACTGTTTTTT.

This clone was seen only a few times. The chain recombines TRBV28 with TRBJ1-2; no clear D. This CDR3 region has 10 residues. Per the germline V gene, CDR1 is MDHEN and CDR2 is SYDVKM. V was cut by 8 bases and J by 2 bases, with 3 bases left in between. CDR3 in amino acids: CASGNYGYTF. CDR3 bases: TGTGCCAGCGGAAACTATGGCTACACCTTC.

The CDR3, as DNA: TGTGCCAGCAGTTTTAGCGGGAGGAATGAGCAGTTCTTC. Translating it yields CASSFSGRNEQFF. The rearrangement links TRBV28 to TRBJ2-1; 10 nucleotides line up with TRBD2. The CDR3 length is 13 residues. The V gene end was trimmed by 3 bases and the J gene end by 7 bases; junction bases not matched to a gene: 0. Germline V CDR1 and CDR2: MDHEN, SYDVKM. The full variable domain, in which reference TRBV28 and TRBJ2-1 provide the parts outside the CDR3, is DVKVTQSSRYLVKRTGEKVFLECVQDMDHENMFWYRQDPGLGLRLIYFSYDVKMKEKGDIPEGYSVSREKKERFSLILESASTNQTSMYLCASSFSGRNEQFFGPGTRLTVL.

This rearrangement joins TRBV7-3 to TRBJ1-2; D is possibly TRBD1 (5 bases). Deletions cut 5 bases from V and 7 bases from J, with 14 bases between. CDR3 length: 13 residues. Germline V lookup: CDR1 SGHTA, CDR2 FQGTGA. The DNA for the CDR3 is TGTGCCAGCAGCCCCGGAGGGGTCTTTGGCTACACCTTC. Translating gives CASSPGGVFGYTF. Based on the CDR3 plus reference TRBV7-3 and TRBJ1-2, the full variable domain is GAGVSQTPSNKVTEKGKYVELRCDPISGHTALYWYRQSLGQGPEFLIYFQGTGAADDSGLPNDRFFAVRPEGSVSTLKIQRTERGDSAVYLCASSPGGVFGYTFGSGTRLTVV.

This rearrangement joins TRBV29-1 to TRBJ2-1; 9 bases agree with TRBD1. The ends lost 3 bases at V and 9 bases at J; junction bases unmatched: 6. Germline V lookup: CDR1 SQVTM, CDR2 ANQGSEA. The CDR3 length is 13 residues. The CDR3 is CSVDLGQGSEQFF. CDR3 DNA sequence: TGCAGCGTTGATTTGGGACAGGGTTCTGAGCAGTTCTTC.

This clone came up a few times. The chain couples TRBV13 to TRBJ1-3; D remains unclear. Germline values: CDR1 PRHDT, CDR2 FYEKMQ (reference sequence). This CDR3 comprises 14 residues. The V end was cut by 4 bases, the J end by 5 bases, with 12 bases between. The chain's CDR3 is CASSSLGPRNTIYF. The CDR3 bases are TGTGCCAGCAGCTCTCTAGGGCCCCGAAACACCATATATTTT.

The rearrangement links TRBV5-1 to TRBJ2-1; tentatively, D is TRBD2 (5 bases). This CDR3 comprises 14 residues. Germline values: CDR1 SGHRS, CDR2 YFSETQ. Trimming shortened V by 1 base and J by 8 bases, and 13 bases separated the two germline ends. The CDR3 loop reads CASSLSGRADEQFF. The CDR3 bases are TGCGCCAGCAGCTTGTCGGGCCGAGCGGATGAGCAGTTCTTC.

The chain joins TRBV11-3 to TRBJ2-1; a possible D gene is TRBD1 (6 bases). The CDR3 is made up of 12 amino acids. Trimming removed 3 bases from V and 7 bases from J, with 7 bases in between. Looked up from germline, CDR1 is SGHNT and CDR2 is YENEEA. The CDR3 sequence: CASSFQGNEQFF. In DNA form, the CDR3 reads TGTGCCAGCAGCTTTCAGGGGAATGAGCAGTTCTTC. Based on the CDR3 plus reference TRBV11-3 and TRBJ2-1, the full variable domain is EAGVVQSPRYKIIEKKQPVAFWCNPISGHNTLYWYLQNLGQGPELLIRYENEEAVDDSQLPKDRFSAERLKGVDSTLKIQPAELGDSAVYLCASSFQGNEQFFGPGTRLTVL.

This chain links TRBV30 with TRBJ2-1; no firm D call. This CDR3 spans 15 amino acids. V was trimmed by 2 bases and J by 3 bases, leaving 14 bases between them. The germline V gene encodes CDR1 GTSNPN and CDR2 SVGIG (reference sequence). CDR3 nucleotide sequence: TGTGCCTGGAGTCTTCTTGGCGGAGACTACAATGAGCAGTTCTTC. Its protein product is CAWSLLGGDYNEQFF.